The present TCR beta chain was sequenced within a study of blood T cell repertoires in COVID-19. Overall study: Samples representing acute and convalescent COVID-19 were sourced from the United States, Italy and Spain. Sources were T cells, B-cell-depleted T cells, or PBMCs; the material itself was cDNA or gDNA.

The CDR3 sequence is 14 residues long. Germline V gene sequence: CDR1 SGHRS, CDR2 YFSETQ. Germline trimming cut 5 bases from V and 3 bases from J; bases unmatched to any gene: 4. Original data processing: Amplifying reference gene primers gave estimates of nucleated cell counts. The table came from immunoSEQ multiplex PCR; TCRdb's copy has only in-frame clones and leaves some out. V and J calls and clone size are copied from that table; D and trimming were computed from the DNA. The sample carries about 100,000 clones, around 88% recorded once. This clonotype was sampled from a man older than 75 with acute or convalescent COVID-19. V and J are TRBV5-1 and TRBJ2-2; TRBD2 agrees at 7 bases. Sequenced: peripheral blood. The CDR3 sequence is CASSWGGDTGELFF. CDR3 nucleotide sequence: TGCGCCAGCAGTTGGGGGGGAGACACCGGGGAGCTGTTTTTT.